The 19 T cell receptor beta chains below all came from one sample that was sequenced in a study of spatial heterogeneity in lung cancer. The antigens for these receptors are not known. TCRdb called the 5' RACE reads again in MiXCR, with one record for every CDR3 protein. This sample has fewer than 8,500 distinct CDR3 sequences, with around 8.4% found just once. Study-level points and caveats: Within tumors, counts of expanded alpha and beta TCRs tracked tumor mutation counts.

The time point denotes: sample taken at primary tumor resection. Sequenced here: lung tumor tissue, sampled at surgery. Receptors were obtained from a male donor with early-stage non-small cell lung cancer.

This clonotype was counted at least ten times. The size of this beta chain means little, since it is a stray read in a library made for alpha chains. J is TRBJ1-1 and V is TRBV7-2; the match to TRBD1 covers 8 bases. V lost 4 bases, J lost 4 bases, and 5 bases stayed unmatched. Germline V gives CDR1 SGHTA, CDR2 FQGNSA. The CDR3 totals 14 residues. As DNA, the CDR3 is TGTGCCAGCAGCTGGACAGGGAAGGGCACTGAAGCTTTCTTT. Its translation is CASSWTGKGTEAFF.

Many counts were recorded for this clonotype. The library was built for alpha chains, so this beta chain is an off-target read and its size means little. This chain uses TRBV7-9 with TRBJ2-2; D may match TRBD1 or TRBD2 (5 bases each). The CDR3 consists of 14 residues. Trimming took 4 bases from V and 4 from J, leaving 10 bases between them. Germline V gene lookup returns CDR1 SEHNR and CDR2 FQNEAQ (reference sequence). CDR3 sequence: CASSSTRGTGELFF. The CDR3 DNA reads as TGTGCCAGCAGCTCCACTAGGGGCACCGGGGAGCTGTTTTTT.

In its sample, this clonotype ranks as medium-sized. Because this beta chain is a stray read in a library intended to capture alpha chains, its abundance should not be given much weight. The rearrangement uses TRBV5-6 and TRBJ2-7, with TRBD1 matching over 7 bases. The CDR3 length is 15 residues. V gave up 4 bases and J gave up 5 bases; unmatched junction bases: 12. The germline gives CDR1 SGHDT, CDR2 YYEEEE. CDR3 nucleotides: TGTGCCAGCAGCGACCAGGGACAGCCTGGGGACGAGCAGTACTTC. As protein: CASSDQGQPGDEQYF.

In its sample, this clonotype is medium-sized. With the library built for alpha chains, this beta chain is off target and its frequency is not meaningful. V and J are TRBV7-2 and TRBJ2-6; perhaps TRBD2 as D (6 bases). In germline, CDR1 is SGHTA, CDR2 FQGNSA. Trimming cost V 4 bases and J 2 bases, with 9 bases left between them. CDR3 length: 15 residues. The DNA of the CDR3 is TGTGCCAGCAGCTCCGGGGGAACTGGGGCCAACGTCCTGACTTTC. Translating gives CASSSGGTGANVLTF.

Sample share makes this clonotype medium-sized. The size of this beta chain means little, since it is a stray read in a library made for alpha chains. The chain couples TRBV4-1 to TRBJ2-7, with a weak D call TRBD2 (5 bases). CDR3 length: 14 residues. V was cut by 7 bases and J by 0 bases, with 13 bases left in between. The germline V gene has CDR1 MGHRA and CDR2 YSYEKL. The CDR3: CASKNGVNSYEQYF. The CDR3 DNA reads TGCGCCAGCAAAAACGGGGTGAACTCCTACGAGCAGTACTTC.

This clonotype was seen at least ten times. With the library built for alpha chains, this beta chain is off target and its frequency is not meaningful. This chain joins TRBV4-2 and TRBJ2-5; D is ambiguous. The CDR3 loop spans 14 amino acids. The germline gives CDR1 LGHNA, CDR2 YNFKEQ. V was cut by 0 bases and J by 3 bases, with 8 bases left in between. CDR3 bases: TGTGCCAGCAGCCAAGAACTATTAGAAGAGACCCAGTACTTC. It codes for CASSQELLEETQYF.

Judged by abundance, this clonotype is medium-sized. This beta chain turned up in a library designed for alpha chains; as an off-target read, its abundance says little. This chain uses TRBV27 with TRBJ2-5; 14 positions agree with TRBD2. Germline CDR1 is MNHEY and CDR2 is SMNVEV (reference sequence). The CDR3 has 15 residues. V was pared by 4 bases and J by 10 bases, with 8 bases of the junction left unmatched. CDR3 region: CASSSGLAGGGGQYF. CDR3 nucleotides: TGTGCCAGCAGTTCCGGACTAGCGGGAGGAGGTGGCCAGTACTTC.

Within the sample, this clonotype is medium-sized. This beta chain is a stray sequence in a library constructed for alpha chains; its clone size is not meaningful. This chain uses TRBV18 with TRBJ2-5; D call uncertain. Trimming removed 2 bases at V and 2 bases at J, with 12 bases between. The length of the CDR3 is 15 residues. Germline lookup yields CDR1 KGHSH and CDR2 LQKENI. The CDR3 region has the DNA TGTGCCAGCTCACCAAAGGTATCCGAGCAAGAGACCCAGTACTTC. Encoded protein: CASSPKVSEQETQYF.

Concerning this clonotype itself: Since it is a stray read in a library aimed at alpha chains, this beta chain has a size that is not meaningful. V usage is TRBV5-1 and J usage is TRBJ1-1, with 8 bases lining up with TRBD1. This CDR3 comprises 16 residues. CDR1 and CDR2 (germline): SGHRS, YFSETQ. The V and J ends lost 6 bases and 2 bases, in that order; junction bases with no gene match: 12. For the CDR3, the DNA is TGCGCCAGCAAAGAGCAGGGGGCAACCCGAAACACTGAAGCTTTCTTT. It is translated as CASKEQGATRNTEAFF. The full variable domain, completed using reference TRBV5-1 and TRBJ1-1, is KAGVTQTPRYLIKTRGQQVTLSCSPISGHRSVSWYQQTPGQGLQFLFEYFSETQRNKGNFPGRFSGRQFSNSRSEMNVSTLELGDSALYLCASKEQGATRNTEAFFGQGTRLTVV.

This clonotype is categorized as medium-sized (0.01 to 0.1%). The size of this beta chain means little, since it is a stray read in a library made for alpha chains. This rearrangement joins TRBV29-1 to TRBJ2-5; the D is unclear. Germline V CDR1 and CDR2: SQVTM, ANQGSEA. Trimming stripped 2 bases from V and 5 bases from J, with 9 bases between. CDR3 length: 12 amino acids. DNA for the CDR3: TGCAGCGTTGAATACGGGTACGAGACCCAGTACTTC. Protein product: CSVEYGYETQYF. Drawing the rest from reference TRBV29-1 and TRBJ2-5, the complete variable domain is SAVISQKPSRDICQRGTSLTIQCQVDSQVTMMFWYRQQPGQSLTLIATANQGSEATYESGFVIDKFPISRPNLTFSTLTVSNMSPEDSSIYLCSVEYGYETQYFGPGTRLLVL.

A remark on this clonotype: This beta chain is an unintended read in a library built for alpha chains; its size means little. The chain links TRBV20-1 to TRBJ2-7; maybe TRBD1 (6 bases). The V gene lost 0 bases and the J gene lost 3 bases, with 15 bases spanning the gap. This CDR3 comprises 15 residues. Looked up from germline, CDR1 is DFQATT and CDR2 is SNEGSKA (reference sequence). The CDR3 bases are TGCAGTGCTAGAGATAATCGTGGACAGAGCTACGAGCAGTACTTC. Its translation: CSARDNRGQSYEQYF.

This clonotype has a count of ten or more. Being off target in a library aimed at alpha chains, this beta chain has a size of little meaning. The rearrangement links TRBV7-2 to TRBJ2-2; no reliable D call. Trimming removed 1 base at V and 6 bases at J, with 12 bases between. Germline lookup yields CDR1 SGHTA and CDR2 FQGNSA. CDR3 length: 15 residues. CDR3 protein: CASSLGSQNPGELFF. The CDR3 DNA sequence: TGTGCCAGCAGCTTAGGTTCACAAAATCCCGGGGAGCTGTTTTTT.

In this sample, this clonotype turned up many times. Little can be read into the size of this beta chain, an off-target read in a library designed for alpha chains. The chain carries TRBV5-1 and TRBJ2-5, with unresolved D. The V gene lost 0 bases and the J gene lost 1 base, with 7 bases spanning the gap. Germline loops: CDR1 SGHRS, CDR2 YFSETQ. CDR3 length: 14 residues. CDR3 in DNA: TGCGCCAGCAGCTTGGTGAGCACCCAAGAGACCCAGTACTTC. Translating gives CASSLVSTQETQYF.

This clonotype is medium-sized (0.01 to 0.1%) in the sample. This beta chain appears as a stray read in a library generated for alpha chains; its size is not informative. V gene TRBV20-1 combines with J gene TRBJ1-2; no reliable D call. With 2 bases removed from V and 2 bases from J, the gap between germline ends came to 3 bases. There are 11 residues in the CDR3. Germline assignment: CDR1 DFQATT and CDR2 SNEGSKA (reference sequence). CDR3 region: CSARRNYGYTF. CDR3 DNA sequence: TGCAGTGCTAGACGGAACTATGGCTACACCTTC.

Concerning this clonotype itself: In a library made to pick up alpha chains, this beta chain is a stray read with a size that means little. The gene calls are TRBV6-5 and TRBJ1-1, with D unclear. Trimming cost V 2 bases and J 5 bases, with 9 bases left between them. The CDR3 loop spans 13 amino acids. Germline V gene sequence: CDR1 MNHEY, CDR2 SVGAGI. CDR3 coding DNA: TGTGCCAGCAGTTACGTCGGTTTTACTGAAGCTTTCTTT. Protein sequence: CASSYVGFTEAFF.

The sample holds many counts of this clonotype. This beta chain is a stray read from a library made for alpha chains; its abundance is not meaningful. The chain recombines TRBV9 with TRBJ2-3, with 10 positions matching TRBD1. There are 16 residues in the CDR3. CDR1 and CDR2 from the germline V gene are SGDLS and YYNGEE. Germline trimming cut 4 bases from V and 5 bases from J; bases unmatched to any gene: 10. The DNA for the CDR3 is TGTGCCAGCAGCCCCGGTTGGGGGACAGGGGAAGATACGCAGTATTTT. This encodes CASSPGWGTGEDTQYF.

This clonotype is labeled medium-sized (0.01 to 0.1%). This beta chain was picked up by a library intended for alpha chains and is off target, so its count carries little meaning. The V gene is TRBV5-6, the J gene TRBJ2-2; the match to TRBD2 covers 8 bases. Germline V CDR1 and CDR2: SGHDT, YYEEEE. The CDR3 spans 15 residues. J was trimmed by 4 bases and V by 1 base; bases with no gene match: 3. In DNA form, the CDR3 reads TGTGCCAGCAGCTTGCACGGGAGGGCCACCGGGGAGCTGTTTTTT. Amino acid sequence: CASSLHGRATGELFF.

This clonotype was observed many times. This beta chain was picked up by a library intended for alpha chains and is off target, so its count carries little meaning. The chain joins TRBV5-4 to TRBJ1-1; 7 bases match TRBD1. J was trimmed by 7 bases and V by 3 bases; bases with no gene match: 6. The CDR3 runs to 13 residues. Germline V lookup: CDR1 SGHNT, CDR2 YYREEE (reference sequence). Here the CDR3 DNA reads TGTGCCAGCAGCTCGGGACAGTCTGTTGAAGCTTTCTTT. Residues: CASSSGQSVEAFF.

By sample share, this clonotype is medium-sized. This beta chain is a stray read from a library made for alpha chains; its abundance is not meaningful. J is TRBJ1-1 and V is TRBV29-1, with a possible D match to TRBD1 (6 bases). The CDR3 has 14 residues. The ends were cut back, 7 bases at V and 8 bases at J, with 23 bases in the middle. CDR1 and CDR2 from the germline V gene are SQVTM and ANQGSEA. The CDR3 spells CSANGGQGGLEAFF. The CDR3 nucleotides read TGCAGCGCTAACGGGGGGCAGGGAGGTTTGGAAGCTTTCTTT.